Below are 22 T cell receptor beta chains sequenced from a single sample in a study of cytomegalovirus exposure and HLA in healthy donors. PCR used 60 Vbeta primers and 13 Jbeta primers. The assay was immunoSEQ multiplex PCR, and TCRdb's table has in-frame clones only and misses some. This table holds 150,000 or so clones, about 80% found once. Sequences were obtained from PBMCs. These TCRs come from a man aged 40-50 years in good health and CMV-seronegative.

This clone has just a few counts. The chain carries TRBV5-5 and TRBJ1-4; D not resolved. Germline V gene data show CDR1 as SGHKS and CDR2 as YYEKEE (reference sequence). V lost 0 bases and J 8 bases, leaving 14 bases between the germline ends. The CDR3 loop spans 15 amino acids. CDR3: CASSLEGLNREKLFF. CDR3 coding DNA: TGTGCCAGCAGCTTGGAAGGACTTAATAGGGAAAAACTGTTTTTT.

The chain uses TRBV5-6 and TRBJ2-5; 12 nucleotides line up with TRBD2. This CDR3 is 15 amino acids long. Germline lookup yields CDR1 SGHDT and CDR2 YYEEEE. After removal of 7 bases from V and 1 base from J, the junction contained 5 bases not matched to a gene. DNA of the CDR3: TGTGCCAGCCGGACTAGCGGGGCCCCCCAAGAGACCCAGTACTTC. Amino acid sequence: CASRTSGAPQETQYF.

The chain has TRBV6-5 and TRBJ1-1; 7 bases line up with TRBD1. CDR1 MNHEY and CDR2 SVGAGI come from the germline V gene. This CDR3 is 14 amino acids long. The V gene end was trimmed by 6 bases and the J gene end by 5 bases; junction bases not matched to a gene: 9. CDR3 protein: CASRTPTGETEAFF. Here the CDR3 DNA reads TGTGCCAGCAGAACCCCAACAGGGGAAACTGAAGCTTTCTTT.

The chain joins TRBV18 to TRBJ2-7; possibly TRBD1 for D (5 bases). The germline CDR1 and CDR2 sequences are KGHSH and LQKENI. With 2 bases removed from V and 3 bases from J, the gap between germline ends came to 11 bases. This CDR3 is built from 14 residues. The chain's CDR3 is CASSPSLDSYEQYV. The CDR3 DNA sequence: TGTGCCAGCTCACCATCCCTCGACAGCTACGAGCAGTACGTC.

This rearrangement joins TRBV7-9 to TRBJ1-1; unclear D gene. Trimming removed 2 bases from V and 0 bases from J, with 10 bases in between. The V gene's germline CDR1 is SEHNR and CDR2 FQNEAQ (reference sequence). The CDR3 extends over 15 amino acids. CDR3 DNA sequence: TGTGCCAGCAGCTTATCAAACGGTGTGAACACTGAAGCTTTCTTT. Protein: CASSLSNGVNTEAFF.

The CDR3 DNA reads TGCGCCAGCAGCTTGGATCTCCTTTACGAGCAGTACTTC. Protein sequence: CASSLDLLYEQYF. V gene TRBV5-1 combines with J gene TRBJ2-7; D remains unclear. Trimming removed 0 bases from V and 4 bases from J, with 8 bases in between. This CDR3 contains 13 residues. The germline V gene encodes CDR1 SGHRS and CDR2 YFSETQ. Full variable domain (missing parts from reference TRBV5-1 and TRBJ2-7): KAGVTQTPRYLIKTRGQQVTLSCSPISGHRSVSWYQQTPGQGLQFLFEYFSETQRNKGNFPGRFSGRQFSNSRSEMNVSTLELGDSALYLCASSLDLLYEQYFGPGTRLTVT.

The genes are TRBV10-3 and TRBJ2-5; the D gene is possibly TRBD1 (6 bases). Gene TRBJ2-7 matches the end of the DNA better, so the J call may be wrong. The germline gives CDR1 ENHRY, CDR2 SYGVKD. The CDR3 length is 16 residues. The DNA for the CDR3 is TGTGCCATCAGTGAGTCGGAGGCGCAGGGGTTCTACGAGCAGTACTTC. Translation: CAISESEAQGFYEQYF.

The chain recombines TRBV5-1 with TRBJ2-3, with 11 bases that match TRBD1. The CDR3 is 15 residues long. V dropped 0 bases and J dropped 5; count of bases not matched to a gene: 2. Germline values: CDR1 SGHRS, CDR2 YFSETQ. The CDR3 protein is CASSLDGTGGDTQYF. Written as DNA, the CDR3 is TGCGCCAGCAGCTTGGATGGGACAGGGGGAGATACGCAGTATTTT.

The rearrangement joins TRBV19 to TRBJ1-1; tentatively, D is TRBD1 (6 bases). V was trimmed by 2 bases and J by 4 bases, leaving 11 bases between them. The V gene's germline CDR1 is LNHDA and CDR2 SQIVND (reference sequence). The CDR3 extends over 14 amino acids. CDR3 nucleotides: TGTGCCAGTAGTATAAGGGGGTTCGGCACTGAAGCTTTCTTT. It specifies CASSIRGFGTEAFF.

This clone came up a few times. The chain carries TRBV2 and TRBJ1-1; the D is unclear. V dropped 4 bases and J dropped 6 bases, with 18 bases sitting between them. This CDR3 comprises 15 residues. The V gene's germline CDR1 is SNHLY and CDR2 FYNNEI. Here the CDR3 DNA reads TGTGCCAGCAGTGGGCTCTCGGGTCGAATCCCTGAAGCTTTCTTT. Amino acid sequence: CASSGLSGRIPEAFF.

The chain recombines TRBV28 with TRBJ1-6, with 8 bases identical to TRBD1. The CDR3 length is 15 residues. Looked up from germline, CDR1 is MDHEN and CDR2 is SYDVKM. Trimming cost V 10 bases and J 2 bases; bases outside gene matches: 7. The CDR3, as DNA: TGTGCCACCGTAGACAGGGGAACCTATAATTCACCCCTCCACTTT. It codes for CATVDRGTYNSPLHF.

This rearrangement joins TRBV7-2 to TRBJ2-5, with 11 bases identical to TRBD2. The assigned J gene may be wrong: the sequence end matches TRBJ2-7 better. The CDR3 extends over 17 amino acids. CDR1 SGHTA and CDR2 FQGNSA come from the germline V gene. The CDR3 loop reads CASSLRSPSGRLHEQYF. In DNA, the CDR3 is TGTGCCAGCAGCTTAAGATCGCCTAGCGGGAGGCTCCACGAGCAGTACTTC.

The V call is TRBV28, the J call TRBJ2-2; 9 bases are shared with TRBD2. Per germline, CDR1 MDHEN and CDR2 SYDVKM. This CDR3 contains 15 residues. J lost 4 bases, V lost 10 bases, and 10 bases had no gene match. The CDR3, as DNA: TGTGCCACCGAGGGGGGACTAGCTGCCACCGGGGAGCTGTTTTTT. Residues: CATEGGLAATGELFF.

CDR3 coding DNA: TGTGCCAGTAGTATCCTCGGACAGGGCCAGCCCCAGCATTTT. As protein: CASSILGQGQPQHF. The chain recombines TRBV19 with TRBJ1-5, with 8 bases matching TRBD1. V gave up 3 bases and J gave up 7 bases; unmatched junction bases: 5. CDR1 LNHDA and CDR2 SQIVND come from the germline V gene (reference sequence). The CDR3 is 14 amino acids.

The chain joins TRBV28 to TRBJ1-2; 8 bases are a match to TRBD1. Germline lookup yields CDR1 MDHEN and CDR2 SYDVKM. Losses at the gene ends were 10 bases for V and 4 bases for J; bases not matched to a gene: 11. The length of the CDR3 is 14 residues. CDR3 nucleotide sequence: TGTGCCACCGAAGACAGGGGCGTTTCCTATGGCTACACCTTC. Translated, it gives CATEDRGVSYGYTF.

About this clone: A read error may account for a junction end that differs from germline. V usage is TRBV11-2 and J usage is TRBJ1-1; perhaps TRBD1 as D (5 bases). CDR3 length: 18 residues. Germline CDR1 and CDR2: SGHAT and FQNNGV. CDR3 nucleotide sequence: TGCGCCAGCAGCCGCCTTCACCCGGGAGGGGAGGGAGGGACTGAAGCTTTCTTT. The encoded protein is CASSRLHPGGEGGTEAFF.

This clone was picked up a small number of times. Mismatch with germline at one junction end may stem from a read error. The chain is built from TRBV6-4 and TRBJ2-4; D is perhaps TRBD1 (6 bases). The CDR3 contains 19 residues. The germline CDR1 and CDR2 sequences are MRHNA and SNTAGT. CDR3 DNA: TGTGCCAGCAGTCCCCCAAGGGACAACCTTCGTCTAGCCAAAAACAGTCAGTACTTC. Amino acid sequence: CASSPPRDNLRLAKNSQYF.

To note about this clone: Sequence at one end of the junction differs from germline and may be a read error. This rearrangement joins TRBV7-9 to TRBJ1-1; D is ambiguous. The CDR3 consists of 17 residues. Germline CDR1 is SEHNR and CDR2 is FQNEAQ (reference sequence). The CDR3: CSSSPPFPVRVNTEAFF. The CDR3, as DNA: TGTTCCAGCAGCCCCCCATTCCCGGTTCGTGTGAACACTGAAGCTTTCTTT. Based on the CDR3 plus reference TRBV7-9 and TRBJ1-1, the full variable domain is DTGVSQNPRHKITKRGQNVTFRCDPISEHNRLYWYRQTLGQGPEFLTYFQNEAQLEKSRLLSDRFSAERPKGSFSTLEIQRTEQGDSAMYLCSSSPPFPVRVNTEAFFGQGTRLTVV.

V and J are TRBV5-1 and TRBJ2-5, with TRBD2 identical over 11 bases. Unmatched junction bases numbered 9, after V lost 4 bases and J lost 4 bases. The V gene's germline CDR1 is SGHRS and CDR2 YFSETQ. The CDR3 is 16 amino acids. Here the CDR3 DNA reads TGCGCCAGCAGCCCGACTAGCGGGAACGGCGGAGAGACCCAGTACTTC. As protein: CASSPTSGNGGETQYF. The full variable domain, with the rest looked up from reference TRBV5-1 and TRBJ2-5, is KAGVTQTPRYLIKTRGQQVTLSCSPISGHRSVSWYQQTPGQGLQFLFEYFSETQRNKGNFPGRFSGRQFSNSRSEMNVSTLELGDSALYLCASSPTSGNGGETQYFGPGTRLLVL.

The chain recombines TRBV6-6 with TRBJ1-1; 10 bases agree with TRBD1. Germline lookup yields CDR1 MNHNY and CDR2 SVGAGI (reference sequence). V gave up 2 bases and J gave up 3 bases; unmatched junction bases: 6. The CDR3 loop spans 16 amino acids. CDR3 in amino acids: CASSYGQGDRYTEAFF. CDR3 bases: TGTGCCAGCAGTTACGGACAGGGGGATCGGTACACTGAAGCTTTCTTT.

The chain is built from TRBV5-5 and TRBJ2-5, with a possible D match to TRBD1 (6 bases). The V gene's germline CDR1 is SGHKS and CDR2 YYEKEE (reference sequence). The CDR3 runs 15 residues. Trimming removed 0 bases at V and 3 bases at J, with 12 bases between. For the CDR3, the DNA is TGTGCCAGCAGCTTGGGGGGGACAACTGAAGAGACCCAGTACTTC. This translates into CASSLGGTTEETQYF.

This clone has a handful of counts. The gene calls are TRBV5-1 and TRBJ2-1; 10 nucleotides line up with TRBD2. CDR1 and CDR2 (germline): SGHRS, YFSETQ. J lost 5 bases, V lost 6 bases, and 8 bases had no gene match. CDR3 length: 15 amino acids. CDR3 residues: CASTLAGVVHNEQFF. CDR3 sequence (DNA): TGCGCCAGCACTCTAGCGGGAGTGGTTCACAATGAGCAGTTCTTC.